The present T cell receptor (beta chain) was sequenced within a study of beta chain features in type 1 diabetes. Study conclusions and caveats: Shortening of TCRB CDR3s, moderate but significant, appeared in all four CD4+ subsets of Type 1 diabetes patients.

The authors reverse transcribed all of the isolated RNA, so sequencing captured expressed TCRB transcripts. Data came from immunoSEQ multiplex PCR; TCRdb stores just in-frame clones and leaves some out. The table includes nearly 350,000 clones, approximately 9.7% detected once. Worth noting for this clone: The antigen is undetermined.

V was clipped by 6 bases and J by 0 bases, with 18 bases between them. In germline, CDR1 is MDHEN, CDR2 SYDVKM. The CDR3 extends over 18 amino acids. By way of CD45RO/CCR7/CD25/CD127/CD95/CD27, the CD4+ regulatory, stem cell-like memory, central memory and naive cells were sorted. The V call is TRBV28, the J call TRBJ2-6; TRBD1 or TRBD2 may be the D gene (8 bases each). The clonotype comes from a man aged 30 to 39 with type 1 diabetes. The sequenced material came from central memory CD4+ T cells from blood. Here the CDR3 DNA reads TGTGCCAGCAGCCCAAGGACAGGGACTAGCTCTGGGGCCAACGTCCTGACTTTC. It codes for CASSPRTGTSSGANVLTF.